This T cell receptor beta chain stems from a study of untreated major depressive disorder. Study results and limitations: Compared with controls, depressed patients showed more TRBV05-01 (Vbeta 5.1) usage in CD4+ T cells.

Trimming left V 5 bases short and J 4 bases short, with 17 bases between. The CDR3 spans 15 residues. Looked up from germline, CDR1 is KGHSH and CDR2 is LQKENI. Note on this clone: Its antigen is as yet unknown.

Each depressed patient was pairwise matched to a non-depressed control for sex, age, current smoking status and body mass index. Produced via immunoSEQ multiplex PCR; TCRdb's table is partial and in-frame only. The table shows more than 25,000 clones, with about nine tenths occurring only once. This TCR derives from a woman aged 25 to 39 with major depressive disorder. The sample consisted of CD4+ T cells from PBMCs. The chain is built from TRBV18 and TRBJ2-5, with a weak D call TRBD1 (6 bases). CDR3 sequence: CASSARQASGETQYF. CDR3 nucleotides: TGTGCCAGCTCAGCAAGACAGGCTTCGGGAGAGACCCAGTACTTC.